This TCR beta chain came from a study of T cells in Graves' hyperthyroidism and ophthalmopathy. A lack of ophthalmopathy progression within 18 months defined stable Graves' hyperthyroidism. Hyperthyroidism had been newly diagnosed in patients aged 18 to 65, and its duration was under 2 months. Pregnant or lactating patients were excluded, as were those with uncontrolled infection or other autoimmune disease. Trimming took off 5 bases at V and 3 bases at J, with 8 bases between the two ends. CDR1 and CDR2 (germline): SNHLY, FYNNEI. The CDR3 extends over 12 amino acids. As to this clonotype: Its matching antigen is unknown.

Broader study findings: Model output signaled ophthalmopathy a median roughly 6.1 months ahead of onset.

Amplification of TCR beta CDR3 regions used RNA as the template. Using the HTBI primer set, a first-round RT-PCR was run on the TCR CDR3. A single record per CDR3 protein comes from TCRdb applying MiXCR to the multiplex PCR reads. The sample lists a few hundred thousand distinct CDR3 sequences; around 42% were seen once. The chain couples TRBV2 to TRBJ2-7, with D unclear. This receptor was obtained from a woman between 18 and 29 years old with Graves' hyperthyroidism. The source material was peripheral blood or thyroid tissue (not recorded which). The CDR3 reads CASSSEVYEQYF. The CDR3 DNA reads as TGTGCCAGCAGTAGCGAGGTCTACGAGCAGTACTTC.